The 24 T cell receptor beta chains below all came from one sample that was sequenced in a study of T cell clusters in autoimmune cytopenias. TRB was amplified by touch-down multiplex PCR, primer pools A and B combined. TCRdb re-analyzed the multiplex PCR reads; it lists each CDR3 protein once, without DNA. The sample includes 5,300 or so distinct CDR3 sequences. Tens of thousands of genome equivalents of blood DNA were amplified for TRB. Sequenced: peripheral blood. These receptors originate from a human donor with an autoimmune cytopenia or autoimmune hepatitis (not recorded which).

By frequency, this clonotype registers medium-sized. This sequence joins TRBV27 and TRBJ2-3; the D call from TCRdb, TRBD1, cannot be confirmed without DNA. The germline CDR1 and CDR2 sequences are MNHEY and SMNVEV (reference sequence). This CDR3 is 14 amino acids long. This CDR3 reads CASRVGQFTDTQYF.

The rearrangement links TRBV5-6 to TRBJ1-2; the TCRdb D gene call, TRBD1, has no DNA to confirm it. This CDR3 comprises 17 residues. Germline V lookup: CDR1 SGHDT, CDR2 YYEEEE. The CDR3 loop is CASSLARNRGGNYGYTF.

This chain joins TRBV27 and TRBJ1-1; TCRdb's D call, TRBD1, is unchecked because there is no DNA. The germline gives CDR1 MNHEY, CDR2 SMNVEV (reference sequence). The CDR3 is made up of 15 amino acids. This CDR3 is CASSRDRVPRTEAFF.

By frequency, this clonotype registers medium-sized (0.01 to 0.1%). CDR3 loop: CASSPGLSGNEQFF. The V and J genes are TRBV18 and TRBJ2-1; TCRdb selects TRBD2, and the lack of DNA leaves this call unchecked. The CDR3 runs to 14 residues. The germline V gene has CDR1 KGHSH and CDR2 LQKENI.

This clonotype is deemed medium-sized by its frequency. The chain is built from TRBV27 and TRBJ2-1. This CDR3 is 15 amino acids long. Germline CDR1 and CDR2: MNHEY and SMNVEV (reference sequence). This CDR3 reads CASSLGRLLRNEQFF.

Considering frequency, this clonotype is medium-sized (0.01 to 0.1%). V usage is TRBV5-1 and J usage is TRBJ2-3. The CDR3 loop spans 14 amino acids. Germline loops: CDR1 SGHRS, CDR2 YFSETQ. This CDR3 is CASSLADSTDTQYF.

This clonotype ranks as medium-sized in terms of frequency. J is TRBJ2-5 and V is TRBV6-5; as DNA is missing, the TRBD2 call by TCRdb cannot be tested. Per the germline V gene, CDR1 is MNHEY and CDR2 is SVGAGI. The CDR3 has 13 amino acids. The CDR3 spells CASSIANRETQYF.

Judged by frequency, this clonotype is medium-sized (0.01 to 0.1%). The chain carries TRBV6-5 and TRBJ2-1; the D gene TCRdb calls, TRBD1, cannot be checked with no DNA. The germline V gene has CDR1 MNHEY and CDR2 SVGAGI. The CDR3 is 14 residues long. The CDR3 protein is CASSSGVSYNEQFF.

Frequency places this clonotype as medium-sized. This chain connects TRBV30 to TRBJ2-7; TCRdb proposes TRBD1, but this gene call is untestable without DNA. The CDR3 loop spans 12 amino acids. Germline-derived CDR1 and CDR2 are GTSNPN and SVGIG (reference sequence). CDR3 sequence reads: CAWSAGAYEQYF.

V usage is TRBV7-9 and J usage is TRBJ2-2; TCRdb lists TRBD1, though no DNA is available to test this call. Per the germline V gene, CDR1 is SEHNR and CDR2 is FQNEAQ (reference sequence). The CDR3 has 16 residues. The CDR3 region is CASSPTGATNTGELFF.

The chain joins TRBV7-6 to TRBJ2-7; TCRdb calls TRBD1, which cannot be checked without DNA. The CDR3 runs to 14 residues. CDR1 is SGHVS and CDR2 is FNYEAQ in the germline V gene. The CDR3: CASSWGQGAFEQYF.

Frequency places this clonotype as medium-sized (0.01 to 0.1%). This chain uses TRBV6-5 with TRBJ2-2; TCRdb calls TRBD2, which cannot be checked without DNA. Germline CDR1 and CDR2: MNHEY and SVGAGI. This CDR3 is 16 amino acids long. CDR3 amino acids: CASSYEASRRTGELFF.

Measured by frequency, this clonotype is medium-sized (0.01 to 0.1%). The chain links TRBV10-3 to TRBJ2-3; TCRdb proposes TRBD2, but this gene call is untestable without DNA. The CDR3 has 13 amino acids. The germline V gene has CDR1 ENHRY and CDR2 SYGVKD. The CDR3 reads CAITPTRSDTQYF.

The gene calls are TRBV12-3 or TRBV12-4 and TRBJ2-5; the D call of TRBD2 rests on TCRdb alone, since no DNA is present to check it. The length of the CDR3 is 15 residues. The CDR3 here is CASSPFRGGPETQYF.

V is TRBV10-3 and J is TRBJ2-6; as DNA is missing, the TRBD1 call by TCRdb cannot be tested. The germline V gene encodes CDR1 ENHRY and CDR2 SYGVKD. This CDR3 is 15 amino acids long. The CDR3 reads CAIGGNSSGANVLTF.

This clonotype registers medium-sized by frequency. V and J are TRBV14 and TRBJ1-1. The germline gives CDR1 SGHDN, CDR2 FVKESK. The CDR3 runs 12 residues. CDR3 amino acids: CASSSGRFEAFF.

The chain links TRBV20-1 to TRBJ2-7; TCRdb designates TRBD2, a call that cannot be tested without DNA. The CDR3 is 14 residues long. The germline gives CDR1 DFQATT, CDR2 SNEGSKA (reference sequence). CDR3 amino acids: CSALTRSGGYEQYF.

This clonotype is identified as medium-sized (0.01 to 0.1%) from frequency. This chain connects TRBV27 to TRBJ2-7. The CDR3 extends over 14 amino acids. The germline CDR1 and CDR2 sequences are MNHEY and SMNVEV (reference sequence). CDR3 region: CASSQYRGPYEQYF.

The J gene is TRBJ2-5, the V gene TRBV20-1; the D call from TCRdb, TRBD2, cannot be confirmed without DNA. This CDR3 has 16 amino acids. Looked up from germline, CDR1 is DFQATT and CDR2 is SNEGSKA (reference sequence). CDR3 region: CSAKGLAGHWRETQYF.

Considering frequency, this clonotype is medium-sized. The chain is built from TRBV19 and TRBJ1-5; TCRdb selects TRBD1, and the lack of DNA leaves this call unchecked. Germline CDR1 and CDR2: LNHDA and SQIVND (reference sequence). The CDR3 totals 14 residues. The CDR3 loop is CASSPQGLNQPQHF.

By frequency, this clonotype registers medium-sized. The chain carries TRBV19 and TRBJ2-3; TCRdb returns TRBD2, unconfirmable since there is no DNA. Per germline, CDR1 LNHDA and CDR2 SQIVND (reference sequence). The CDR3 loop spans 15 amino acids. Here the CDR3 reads CASIPSSGARDTQYF.

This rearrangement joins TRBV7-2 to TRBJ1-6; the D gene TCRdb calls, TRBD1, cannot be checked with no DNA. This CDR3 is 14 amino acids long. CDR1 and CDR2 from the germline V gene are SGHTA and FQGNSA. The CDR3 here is CASSLQGYNSPLHF.

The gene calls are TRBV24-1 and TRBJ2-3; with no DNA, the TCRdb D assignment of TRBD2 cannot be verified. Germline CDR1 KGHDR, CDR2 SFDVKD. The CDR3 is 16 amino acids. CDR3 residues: CATSAQLVRFTDTQYF.

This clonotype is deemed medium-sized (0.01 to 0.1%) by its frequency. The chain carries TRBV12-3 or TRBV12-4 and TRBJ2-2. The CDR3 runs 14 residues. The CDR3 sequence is CASSLAPNTGELFF.